This T cell receptor (beta chain) was captured in a study of CD8 T cells in ankylosing spondylitis. The study's findings and limits: A motif of eight or nine highly homologous TCR beta variants was seen as apparently characteristic of ankylosing spondylitis blood.

This clonotype was seen at least ten times. Its antigen remains unidentified. Libraries for TCR beta were made by quantitative 5'-RACE with molecular barcodes. TCRdb re-called the 5' RACE reads with MiXCR, one entry per CDR3 protein. Here the sample spans about 140,000 distinct CDR3 sequences, 8% to 9% being singletons. Sequenced: synovial fluid, either unsorted or a sorted T cell fraction (not recorded which). This TCR came from a male donor with ankylosing spondylitis.

The CDR3 nucleotides are TGCGCCAGCAGCTTGGCGGCTAACACTGAAGCTTTCTTT. It is translated as CASSLAANTEAFF. This chain uses TRBV5-1 with TRBJ1-1; no reliable D call. CDR3 length equals 13 residues. Germline lookup yields CDR1 SGHRS and CDR2 YFSETQ. V was clipped by 0 bases and J by 2 bases, with 5 bases between them.